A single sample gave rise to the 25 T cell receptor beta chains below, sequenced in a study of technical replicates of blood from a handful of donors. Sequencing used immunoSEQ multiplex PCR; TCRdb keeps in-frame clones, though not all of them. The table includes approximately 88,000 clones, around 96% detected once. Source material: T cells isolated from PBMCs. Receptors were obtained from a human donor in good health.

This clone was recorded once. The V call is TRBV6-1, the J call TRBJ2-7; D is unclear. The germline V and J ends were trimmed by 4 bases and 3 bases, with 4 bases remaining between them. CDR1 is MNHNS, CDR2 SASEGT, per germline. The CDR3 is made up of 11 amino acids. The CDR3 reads CASSVIYEQYF. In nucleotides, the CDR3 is TGTGCCAGCAGTGTAATCTACGAGCAGTACTTC.

CDR3 DNA: TGTGCCTGGAGTGGACTAGAGAGCGGGAGGGCCTTGGGGGAGCAGTACTTC. As protein: CAWSGLESGRALGEQYF. The V call is TRBV30, the J call TRBJ2-7; 10 bases fit TRBD2. Trimming removed 1 base from V and 7 bases from J; junction bases left unmatched: 16. The germline V gene has CDR1 GTSNPN and CDR2 SVGIG (reference sequence). The CDR3 is 17 amino acids.

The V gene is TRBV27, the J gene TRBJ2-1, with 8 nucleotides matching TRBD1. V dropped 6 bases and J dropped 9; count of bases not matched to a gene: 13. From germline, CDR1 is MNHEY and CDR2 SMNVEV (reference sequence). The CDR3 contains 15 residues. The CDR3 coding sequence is TGTGCCAGCAGATGGACAGGGAATGGCTCAGGTGAGCAGTTCTTC. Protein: CASRWTGNGSGEQFF.

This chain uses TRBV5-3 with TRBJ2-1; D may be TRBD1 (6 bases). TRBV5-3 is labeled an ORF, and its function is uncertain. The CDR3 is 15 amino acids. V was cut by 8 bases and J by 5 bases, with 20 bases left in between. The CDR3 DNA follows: TGTGCCAGCTCCCGAAGGGGGACGAATAACAATGAGCAGTTCTTC. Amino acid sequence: CASSRRGTNNNEQFF.

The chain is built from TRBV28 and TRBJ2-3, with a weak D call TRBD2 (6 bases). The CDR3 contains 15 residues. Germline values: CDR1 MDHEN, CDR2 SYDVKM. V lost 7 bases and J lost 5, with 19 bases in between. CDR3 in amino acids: CASNKPRAEGDTQYF. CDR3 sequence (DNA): TGTGCCAGCAATAAGCCACGAGCGGAGGGAGATACGCAGTATTTT.

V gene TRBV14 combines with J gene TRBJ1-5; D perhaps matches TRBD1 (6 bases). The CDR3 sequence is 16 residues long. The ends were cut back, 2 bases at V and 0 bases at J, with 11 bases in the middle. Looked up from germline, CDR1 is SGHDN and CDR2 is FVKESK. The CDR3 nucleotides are TGTGCCAGCAGCCAACAGGGGCTCTATAGCAATCAGCCCCAGCATTTT. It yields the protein CASSQQGLYSNQPQHF.

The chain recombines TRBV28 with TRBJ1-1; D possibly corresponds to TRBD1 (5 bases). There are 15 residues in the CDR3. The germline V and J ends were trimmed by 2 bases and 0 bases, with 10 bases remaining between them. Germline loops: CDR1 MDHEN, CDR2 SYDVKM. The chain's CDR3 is CASSLRSGVNTEAFF. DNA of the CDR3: TGTGCCAGCAGTTTAAGGTCGGGGGTGAACACTGAAGCTTTCTTT.

This chain's CDR3 is CASSRARLAGVDEQYF. The CDR3, as DNA: TGCGCCAGCAGCCGAGCCCGACTAGCGGGAGTAGACGAGCAGTACTTC. The V and J genes are TRBV4-1 and TRBJ2-7, with 12 positions matching TRBD2. V was clipped by 4 bases and J by 5 bases; unmatched bases: 9. Germline CDR1 MGHRA, CDR2 YSYEKL. The CDR3 runs 16 residues.

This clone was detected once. Here the CDR3 DNA reads TGTGCCAGACTTAACACGGGTAAAACCGGGGAGCTGTTTTTT. It translates to CARLNTGKTGELFF. This rearrangement joins TRBV9 to TRBJ2-2; D call uncertain. Germline-derived CDR1 and CDR2 are SGDLS and YYNGEE. CDR3 length: 14 residues. Trimming took 8 bases from V and 5 from J, leaving 16 bases between them.

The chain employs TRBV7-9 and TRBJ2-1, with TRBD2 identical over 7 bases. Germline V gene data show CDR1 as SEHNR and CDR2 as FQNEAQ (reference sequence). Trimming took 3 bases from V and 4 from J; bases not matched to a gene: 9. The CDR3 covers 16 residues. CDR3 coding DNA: TGTGCCAGCAGCTTGATTGGCGGGAGAAATTACAATGAGCAGTTCTTC. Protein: CASSLIGGRNYNEQFF.

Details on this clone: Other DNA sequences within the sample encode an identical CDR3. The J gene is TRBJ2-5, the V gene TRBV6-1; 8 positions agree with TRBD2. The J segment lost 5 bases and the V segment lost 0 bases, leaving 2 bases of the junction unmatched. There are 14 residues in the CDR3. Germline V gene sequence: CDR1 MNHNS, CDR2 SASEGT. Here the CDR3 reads CASSEAGGRETQYF. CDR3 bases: TGTGCCAGCAGTGAAGCAGGCGGGAGGGAGACCCAGTACTTC.

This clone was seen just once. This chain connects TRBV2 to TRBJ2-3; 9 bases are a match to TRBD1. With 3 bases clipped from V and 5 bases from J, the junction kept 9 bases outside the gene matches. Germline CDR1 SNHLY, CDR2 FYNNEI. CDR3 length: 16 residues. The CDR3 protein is CASSDLTGGSVDTQYF. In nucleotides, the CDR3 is TGTGCCAGCAGTGATCTAACAGGGGGCTCGGTAGATACGCAGTATTTT.

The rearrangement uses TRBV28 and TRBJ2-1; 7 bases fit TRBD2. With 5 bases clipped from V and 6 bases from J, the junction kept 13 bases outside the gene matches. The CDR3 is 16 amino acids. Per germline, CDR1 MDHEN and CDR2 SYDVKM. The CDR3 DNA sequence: TGTGCCAGCAGTAGTCCCCGGGAGGTAGCGGGCAATGAGCAGTTCTTC. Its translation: CASSSPREVAGNEQFF.

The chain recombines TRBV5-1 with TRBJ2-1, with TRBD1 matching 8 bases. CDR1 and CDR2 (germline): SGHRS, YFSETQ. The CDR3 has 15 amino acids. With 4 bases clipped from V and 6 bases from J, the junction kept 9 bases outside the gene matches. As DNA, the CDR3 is TGCGCCAGCAGCCAGAGGACAGGGCTTAGCAATGAGCAGTTCTTC. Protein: CASSQRTGLSNEQFF.

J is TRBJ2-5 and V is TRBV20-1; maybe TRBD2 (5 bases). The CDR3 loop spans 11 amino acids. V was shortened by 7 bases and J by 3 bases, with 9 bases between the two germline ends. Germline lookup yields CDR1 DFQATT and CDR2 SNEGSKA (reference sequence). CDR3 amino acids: CSGGAEETQYF. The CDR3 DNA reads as TGCAGTGGCGGAGCGGAAGAGACCCAGTACTTC.

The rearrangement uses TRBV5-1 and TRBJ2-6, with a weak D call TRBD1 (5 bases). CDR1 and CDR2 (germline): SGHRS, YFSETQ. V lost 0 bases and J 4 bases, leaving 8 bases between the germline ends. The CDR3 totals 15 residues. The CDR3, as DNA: TGCGCCAGCAGCTTGGAGGGGCACGGGGCCAACGTCCTGACTTTC. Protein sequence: CASSLEGHGANVLTF.

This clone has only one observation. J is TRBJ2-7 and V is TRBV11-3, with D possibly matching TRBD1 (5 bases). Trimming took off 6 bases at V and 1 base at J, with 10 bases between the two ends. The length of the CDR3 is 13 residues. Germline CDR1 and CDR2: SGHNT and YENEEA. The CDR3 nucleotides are TGTGCCAGCAGTTACGACAGTTCCTACGAGCAGTACTTC. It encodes CASSYDSSYEQYF.

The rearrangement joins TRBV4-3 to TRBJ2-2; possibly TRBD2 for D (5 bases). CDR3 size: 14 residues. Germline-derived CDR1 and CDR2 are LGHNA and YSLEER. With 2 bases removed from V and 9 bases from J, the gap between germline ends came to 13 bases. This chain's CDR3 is CASSQRGLGRELFF. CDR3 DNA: TGCGCCAGCAGCCAACGAGGACTTGGGCGGGAGCTGTTTTTT.

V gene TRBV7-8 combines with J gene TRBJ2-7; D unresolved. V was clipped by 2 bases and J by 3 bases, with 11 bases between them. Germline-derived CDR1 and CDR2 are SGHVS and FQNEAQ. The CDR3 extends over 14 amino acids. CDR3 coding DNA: TGTGCCAGCAGCTTAATTTCCCTCTACTACGAGCAGTACTTC. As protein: CASSLISLYYEQYF.

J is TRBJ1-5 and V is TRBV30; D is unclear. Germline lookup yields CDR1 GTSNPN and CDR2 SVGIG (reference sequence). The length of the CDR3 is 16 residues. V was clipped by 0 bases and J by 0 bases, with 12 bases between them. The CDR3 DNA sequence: TGTGCCTGGAGTGTACTACCGGGGTATAGCAATCAGCCCCAGCATTTT. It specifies CAWSVLPGYSNQPQHF. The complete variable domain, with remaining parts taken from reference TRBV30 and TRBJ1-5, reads SQTIHQWPATLVQPVGSPLSLECTVEGTSNPNLYWYRQAAGRGLQLLFYSVGIGQISSEVPQNLSASRPQDRQFILSSKKLLLSDSGFYLCAWSVLPGYSNQPQHFGDGTRLSIL.

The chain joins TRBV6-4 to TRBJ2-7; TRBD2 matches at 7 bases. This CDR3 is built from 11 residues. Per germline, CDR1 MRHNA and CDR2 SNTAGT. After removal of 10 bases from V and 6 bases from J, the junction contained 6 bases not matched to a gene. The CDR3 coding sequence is TGTGCCACCCGGGGAGGGTGCGAGCAGTACTTC. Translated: CATRGGCEQYF.

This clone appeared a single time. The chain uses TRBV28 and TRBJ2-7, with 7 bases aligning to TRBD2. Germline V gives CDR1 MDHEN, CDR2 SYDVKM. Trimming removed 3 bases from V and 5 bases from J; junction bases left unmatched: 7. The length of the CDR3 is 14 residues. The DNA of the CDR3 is TGTGCCAGCAGTTTTGGGCGGGAGATAGACGAGCAGTACTTC. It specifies CASSFGREIDEQYF.

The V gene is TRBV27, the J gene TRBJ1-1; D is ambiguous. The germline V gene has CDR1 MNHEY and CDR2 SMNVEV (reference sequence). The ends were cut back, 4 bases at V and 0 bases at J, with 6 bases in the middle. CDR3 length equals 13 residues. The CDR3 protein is CASSSIMNTEAFF. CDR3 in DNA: TGTGCCAGCAGTTCTATAATGAACACTGAAGCTTTCTTT.

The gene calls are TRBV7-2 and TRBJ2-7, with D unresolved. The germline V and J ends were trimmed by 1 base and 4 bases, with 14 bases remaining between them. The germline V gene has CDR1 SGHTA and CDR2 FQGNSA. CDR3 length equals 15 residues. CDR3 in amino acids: CASSLVGLPPYEQYF. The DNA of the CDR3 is TGTGCCAGCAGCTTAGTTGGGCTACCGCCGTACGAGCAGTACTTC.

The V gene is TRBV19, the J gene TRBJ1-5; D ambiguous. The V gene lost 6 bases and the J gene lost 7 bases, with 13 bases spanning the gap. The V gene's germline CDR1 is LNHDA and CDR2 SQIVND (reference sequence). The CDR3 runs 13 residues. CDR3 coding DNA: TGTGCCAGTAGCACACTGGGAGTCCAGCCCCAGCATTTT. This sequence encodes CASSTLGVQPQHF.